The 16 T cell receptor beta chains in this list originate from one sample, sequenced in a study of cytomegalovirus exposure and HLA in healthy donors. Primers: 60 Vbeta forward and 13 Jbeta reverse. TCRdb's copy holds only in-frame clones and misses some; the assay was immunoSEQ multiplex PCR. The sample carries about 90,000 clones, 84% recorded once. Material: PBMCs. The receptors originated from a man aged 18 to 29 in good health and CMV-seronegative.

The chain is built from TRBV6-5 and TRBJ2-1; D is uncertain. From germline, CDR1 is MNHEY and CDR2 SVGAGI. The ends were cut back, 3 bases at V and 5 bases at J, with 8 bases in the middle. This CDR3 spans 13 amino acids. The DNA of the CDR3 is TGTGCCAGCAGTTATTCACAGCACAATGAGCAGTTCTTC. Amino acid sequence: CASSYSQHNEQFF.

The genes are TRBV4-3 and TRBJ1-2, with 8 bases matching TRBD1. The trim removed 5 bases at V and 5 bases at J, leaving 13 bases unmatched. The CDR3 is 16 residues long. Germline V gene lookup returns CDR1 LGHNA and CDR2 YSLEER. CDR3 nucleotide sequence: TGCGCCAGCAGCTATGAAAGAAGTGACAGGGGATATGGCTACACCTTC. Translating gives CASSYERSDRGYGYTF.

J is TRBJ2-3 and V is TRBV30; D is uncertain. V dropped 1 base and J dropped 14 bases, with 10 bases sitting between them. CDR3 length equals 10 residues. Per the germline V gene, CDR1 is GTSNPN and CDR2 is SVGIG (reference sequence). Written as DNA, the CDR3 is TGTGCCTGGAGTGGCGGTTCCTGGTATTTT. This codes for CAWSGGSWYF.

V is TRBV6-1 and J is TRBJ1-5; 7 bases line up with TRBD1. V lost 6 bases, J lost 5 bases, and 7 bases stayed unmatched. The CDR3 covers 14 residues. From germline, CDR1 is MNHNS and CDR2 SASEGT. The CDR3 reads CASSSTGTDQPQHF. The CDR3, as DNA: TGTGCCAGCAGCTCGACAGGGACCGATCAGCCCCAGCATTTT.

V and J are TRBV2 and TRBJ2-3; 8 bases fit TRBD1. Looked up from germline, CDR1 is SNHLY and CDR2 is FYNNEI. This CDR3 is built from 15 residues. The junction had 9 bases not matched to a gene; V was cut back by 10 bases and J by 0 bases. In DNA form, the CDR3 reads TGTGCCAAAGGGGGGACAGGACCTAGCACAGATACGCAGTATTTT. It translates to CAKGGTGPSTDTQYF.

The genes are TRBV5-1 and TRBJ1-2; 9 bases align to TRBD1. The germline CDR1 and CDR2 sequences are SGHRS and YFSETQ. The CDR3 length is 17 residues. The V segment lost 0 bases and the J segment 3 bases; nucleotides outside the gene matches: 9. The CDR3 DNA reads TGCGCCAGCAGCTTGGGGGACAGGGTACGGAGGGACTATGGCTACACCTTC. Encoded protein: CASSLGDRVRRDYGYTF.

V is TRBV6-4 and J is TRBJ2-2; 11 bases match TRBD2. Trimming removed 6 bases from V and 7 bases from J; junction bases left unmatched: 7. CDR3 length: 15 amino acids. CDR1 is MRHNA, CDR2 SNTAGT, per germline. CDR3 sequence reads: CASSLAGGRGGELFF. For the CDR3, the DNA is TGTGCCAGCAGCCTAGCGGGAGGCCGTGGCGGGGAGCTGTTTTTT.

This sequence joins TRBV4-3 and TRBJ2-7; the match to TRBD2 covers 11 bases. J gave up 3 bases and V 1 base, and 23 bases lay outside the gene matches. Per the germline V gene, CDR1 is LGHNA and CDR2 is YSLEER. This CDR3 comprises 22 residues. The CDR3 sequence: CASSQGGYFNRDLAGGLYEQYF. The CDR3 DNA follows: TGCGCCAGCAGCCAAGGAGGATACTTCAACAGGGACCTAGCGGGAGGCCTCTACGAGCAGTACTTC.

The chain links TRBV2 to TRBJ2-7; TRBD2 might be the D (6 bases). The CDR3 is 12 residues long. V was cut by 5 bases and J by 3 bases, with 8 bases left in between. Germline V gene data show CDR1 as SNHLY and CDR2 as FYNNEI. The CDR3 sequence is CASSTTSYEQYF. CDR3 sequence (DNA): TGTGCCAGCAGTACGACTAGCTACGAGCAGTACTTC.

V gene TRBV9 combines with J gene TRBJ1-4, with TRBD1 identical over 8 bases. The trim removed 4 bases at V and 12 bases at J, leaving 14 bases unmatched. CDR3 size: 15 residues. Germline values: CDR1 SGDLS, CDR2 YYNGEE. DNA for the CDR3: TGTGCCAGCAGCAAAGGTGGACAGGGCATTAGGGAACTGTTTTTT. It encodes CASSKGGQGIRELFF.

The V call is TRBV6-1, the J call TRBJ2-3; 9 bases match TRBD2. This CDR3 is 13 amino acids long. The trim removed 5 bases at V and 4 bases at J, leaving 1 base unmatched. CDR1 is MNHNS, CDR2 SASEGT, per germline. Here the CDR3 reads CASSLAGPDTQYF. In nucleotides, the CDR3 is TGTGCCAGCAGTCTAGCGGGACCAGATACGCAGTATTTT.

The chain uses TRBV7-9 and TRBJ2-1; tentatively, D is TRBD2 (5 bases). The CDR3 spans 15 residues. V shed 3 bases and J shed 0 bases, with 9 bases lying between them. Looked up from germline, CDR1 is SEHNR and CDR2 is FQNEAQ (reference sequence). As DNA, the CDR3 is TGTGCCAGCAGCTTTTTAGCGTCCTCCTACAATGAGCAGTTCTTC. It yields the protein CASSFLASSYNEQFF.

The gene calls are TRBV7-6 and TRBJ2-3; D call uncertain. CDR1 is SGHVS and CDR2 is FNYEAQ in the germline V gene. Trimming took off 3 bases at V and 0 bases at J, with 7 bases between the two ends. The CDR3 covers 14 residues. CDR3 protein: CASSLSTSTDTQYF. The DNA of the CDR3 is TGTGCCAGCAGCTTGAGTACCAGCACAGATACGCAGTATTTT.

The chain has TRBV5-1 and TRBJ2-5; D unclear. V was trimmed by 4 bases and J by 1 base, leaving 8 bases between them. The CDR3 is 13 residues long. CDR1 and CDR2 (germline): SGHRS, YFSETQ. The CDR3 reads CASSPQPQETQYF. In DNA form, the CDR3 reads TGCGCCAGCAGCCCACAGCCCCAAGAGACCCAGTACTTC.

The J gene is TRBJ1-4, the V gene TRBV2; TRBD1 is a possible D gene (6 bases). This CDR3 has 15 amino acids. Germline CDR1 and CDR2: SNHLY and FYNNEI. Trimming took off 6 bases at V and 3 bases at J, with 14 bases between the two ends. The CDR3 is CASSYHRAANEKLFF. CDR3 in DNA: TGTGCCAGCAGCTACCACAGGGCGGCTAATGAAAAACTGTTTTTT. The full variable domain, completed using reference TRBV2 and TRBJ1-4, is EPEVTQTPSHQVTQMGQEVILRCVPISNHLYFYWYRQILGQKVEFLVSFYNNEISEKSEIFDDQFSVERPDGSNFTLKIRSTKLEDSAMYFCASSYHRAANEKLFFGSGTQLSVL.

V and J are TRBV7-2 and TRBJ2-7; 13 positions match TRBD2. The CDR3 spans 18 residues. The germline V gene has CDR1 SGHTA and CDR2 FQGNSA. The V gene end was trimmed by 5 bases and the J gene end by 5 bases; junction bases not matched to a gene: 15. The CDR3 nucleotides are TGTGCCAGCAGCACCGCCTCGACTAGCGGGAGGATGTTTGACGAGCAGTACTTC. Its protein product is CASSTASTSGRMFDEQYF.